A single sample gave rise to the 23 T cell receptor beta chains below, sequenced in a study of CD8 T cells in ankylosing spondylitis (TCRdb year 2017). Overall study results and their limits: A TCR beta motif made up of several highly homologous amino acid variants appeared to be characteristic of blood from ankylosing spondylitis patients.

These receptors' antigens are unknown. Libraries were prepared through 5' RACE. Sequencing used an Illumina HiSeq 2500. TCRdb applied fastp at Q25 and MiXCR to the public reads, then kept only in-frame beta chains. Each record represents a unique CDR3 protein, reported with the most common genes and DNA among its rows. The sample table holds about 750,000 distinct CDR3 sequences, of which 19% were seen once. The ten largest clones capture around 20% of the sample. Specimen: blood, either unsorted or a sorted T cell fraction (not recorded which). The receptors shown here come from a male donor with ankylosing spondylitis.

The chain recombines TRBV27 with TRBJ2-1; unclear D gene. With 5 bases removed from V and 5 bases from J, the gap between germline ends came to 13 bases. CDR1 is MNHEY and CDR2 is SMNVEV in the germline V gene (reference sequence). This CDR3 region has 14 residues. DNA for the CDR3: TGTGCCAGCAGTGCCCTCGTAGCAGACAATGAGCAGTTCTTC. Translated, it gives CASSALVADNEQFF.

Only a few counts were recorded for this clonotype. This chain joins TRBV6-5 and TRBJ1-1, with D unclear. CDR1 is MNHEY and CDR2 is SVGAGI in the germline V gene. V lost 0 bases, J lost 4 bases, and 15 bases lay in between. CDR3 length: 16 residues. The CDR3 region is CASSYSRRAASTEAFF. CDR3 sequence (DNA): TGTGCCAGCAGTTACTCTAGGAGGGCCGCGAGCACTGAAGCTTTCTTT.

The CDR3 reads CASSVLGTPQETQYF. The CDR3 nucleotides read TGTGCCAGCAGCGTACTCGGTACTCCACAAGAGACCCAGTACTTC. The chain recombines TRBV9 with TRBJ2-5; D not resolved. The CDR3 has 15 amino acids. V lost 1 base to trimming and J lost 2 bases, with 12 bases between them. CDR1 and CDR2 from the germline V gene are SGDLS and YYNGEE. Looking up the rest from reference TRBV9 and TRBJ2-5 gives the full variable domain: DSGVTQTPKHLITATGQRVTLRCSPRSGDLSVYWYQQSLDQGLQFLIQYYNGEERAKGNILERFSAQQFPDLHSELNLSSLELGDSALYFCASSVLGTPQETQYFGPGTRLLVL.

This clonotype has just one count. The J gene is TRBJ2-7, the V gene TRBV20-1, with D perhaps TRBD2 (5 bases). The CDR3 is 12 residues long. CDR1 DFQATT and CDR2 SNEGSKA come from the germline V gene (reference sequence). With 6 bases removed from V and 2 bases from J, the gap between germline ends came to 11 bases. The CDR3 spells CSAGGLTYEQYF. DNA of the CDR3: TGCAGTGCAGGCGGACTGACCTACGAGCAGTACTTC.

CDR3 sequence: CAIRDPDRATEAFF. The CDR3 nucleotides read TGTGCCATCAGGGATCCGGACAGGGCCACTGAAGCTTTCTTT. The chain recombines TRBV10-3 with TRBJ1-1; the match to TRBD1 covers 8 bases. Per the germline V gene, CDR1 is ENHRY and CDR2 is SYGVKD. The J segment lost 4 bases and the V segment lost 6 bases, leaving 7 bases of the junction unmatched. CDR3 length: 14 amino acids.

The chain links TRBV2 to TRBJ1-2; no firm D call. The CDR3 spans 13 residues. Germline loops: CDR1 SNHLY, CDR2 FYNNEI. Deletions cut 6 bases from V and 2 bases from J, with 10 bases between. In nucleotides, the CDR3 is TGTGCCAGCAGCGCGGGCAGGAACTATGGCTACACCTTC. As protein: CASSAGRNYGYTF.

The chain combines TRBV6-5 with TRBJ2-5; tentative D call: TRBD1 (5 bases). Deletions cut 2 bases from V and 2 bases from J, with 9 bases between. CDR3 length: 14 residues. From germline, CDR1 is MNHEY and CDR2 SVGAGI. CDR3 amino acids: CASSYGARQETQYF. The CDR3 region has the DNA TGTGCCAGCAGTTACGGGGCCCGACAAGAGACCCAGTACTTC.

V usage is TRBV4-2 and J usage is TRBJ1-5; D not certain. Trimming pared 0 bases from V and 5 bases from J, leaving 11 bases between. From germline, CDR1 is LGHNA and CDR2 YNFKEQ. The CDR3 loop spans 15 amino acids. CDR3 sequence reads: CASSQERHLDQPQHF. In nucleotides, the CDR3 is TGTGCCAGCAGCCAAGAGCGCCACTTGGATCAGCCCCAGCATTTT.

The chain joins TRBV7-9 to TRBJ2-1, with D tentatively TRBD1 (5 bases). CDR3 length equals 14 residues. V lost 2 bases and J lost 6, with 11 bases in between. Per germline, CDR1 SEHNR and CDR2 FQNEAQ (reference sequence). CDR3 region: CASSLSVGANEQFF. The CDR3 coding sequence is TGTGCCAGCAGCTTATCAGTAGGGGCCAATGAGCAGTTCTTC.

The V gene is TRBV7-3, the J gene TRBJ2-6, with D uncertain. In germline, CDR1 is SGHTA, CDR2 FQGTGA. The V and J ends lost 5 bases and 0 bases respectively, with 14 bases between them. There are 17 residues in the CDR3. The CDR3 DNA follows: TGTGCCAGCAGCCCCCTGGGTCCTTTCTCTGGGGCCAACGTCCTGACTTTC. Its translation is CASSPLGPFSGANVLTF.

In its sample, this clonotype was seen once. This sequence joins TRBV11-3 and TRBJ2-7, with no clear D. Between the trimmed V and J ends, which lost 2 bases and 4 bases, there was a span of 12 bases. The V gene's germline CDR1 is SGHNT and CDR2 YENEEA. There are 14 residues in the CDR3. CDR3: CASSLRQVIYEQYF. CDR3 DNA: TGTGCCAGCAGCTTAAGGCAGGTAATATACGAGCAGTACTTC.

The V and J genes are TRBV7-9 and TRBJ2-7, with TRBD1 as a possible D gene (6 bases). The V gene lost 5 bases and the J gene lost 1 base, with 9 bases spanning the gap. This CDR3 has 13 amino acids. Per germline, CDR1 SEHNR and CDR2 FQNEAQ (reference sequence). The CDR3: CASSKQGSYEQYF. CDR3 nucleotides: TGTGCCAGCAGCAAACAGGGTTCCTACGAGCAGTACTTC.

This clonotype appeared a few times. The chain joins TRBV6-2 or TRBV6-3 to TRBJ2-1; 10 nucleotides agree with TRBD2. This CDR3 is 15 amino acids long. CDR1 is MNHEY, CDR2 SVGEGT, per germline. The J segment lost 9 bases and the V segment lost 4 bases, leaving 9 bases of the junction unmatched. CDR3 nucleotide sequence: TGTGCCAGCAGTTTCCTAGCGGGAGCGGTGGGTGAGCAGTTCTTC. Its translation is CASSFLAGAVGEQFF.

This clonotype came up a few times. The chain carries TRBV18 and TRBJ2-7; weak D call: TRBD1 (5 bases). Germline V lookup: CDR1 KGHSH, CDR2 LQKENI. The CDR3 sequence is 12 residues long. The V end was cut by 3 bases, the J end by 6 bases, with 9 bases between. DNA of the CDR3: TGTGCCAGCTCACCTGGGGCAGGCGAGCAGTACTTC. Protein product: CASSPGAGEQYF.

This clonotype turned up a few times. The V and J genes are TRBV7-9 and TRBJ2-7, with D perhaps matching TRBD1 (5 bases). The CDR3 extends over 12 amino acids. The germline V gene has CDR1 SEHNR and CDR2 FQNEAQ (reference sequence). V lost 5 bases and J lost 5, with 10 bases in between. In nucleotides, the CDR3 is TGTGCCAGCAGCACGCAGGGTCACGAGCAGTACTTC. Translated: CASSTQGHEQYF.

The rearrangement links TRBV30 to TRBJ2-7; D is tentatively TRBD1 or TRBD2 (5 bases each). The germline V gene encodes CDR1 GTSNPN and CDR2 SVGIG (reference sequence). Trimming cost V 7 bases and J 0 bases, with 13 bases left between them. The CDR3 length is 13 residues. CDR3 sequence (DNA): TGTGCCTACAACCGGGACGTCTCCTACGAGCAGTACTTC. It yields the protein CAYNRDVSYEQYF.

This clonotype has a count of ten or more. The rearrangement links TRBV20-1 to TRBJ1-6; D is perhaps TRBD1 (5 bases). Between the trimmed V and J ends, which lost 0 bases and 10 bases, there was a span of 16 bases. The germline CDR1 and CDR2 sequences are DFQATT and SNEGSKA (reference sequence). The CDR3 is 15 amino acids. CDR3 in amino acids: CSARDLAPGRSPLHF. CDR3 nucleotides: TGCAGTGCTAGAGATCTTGCTCCAGGGAGATCACCCCTCCACTTT.

The rearrangement links TRBV12-3 or TRBV12-4 to TRBJ2-4; 7 bases are shared with TRBD2. This CDR3 is 18 amino acids long. With 6 bases clipped from V and 1 base from J, the junction kept 15 bases outside the gene matches. CDR3 coding DNA: TGTGCCAGCAGCCACGGGACTATTTCGCGGTCGGCCAAAAACATTCAGTACTTC. Encoded protein: CASSHGTISRSAKNIQYF.

This clonotype was recorded a few times. V is TRBV11-2 and J is TRBJ2-7; perhaps TRBD2 as D (5 bases). Germline CDR1 SGHAT, CDR2 FQNNGV. The germline V and J ends were trimmed by 5 bases and 1 base, with 15 bases remaining between them. The CDR3 runs 15 residues. The CDR3, as DNA: TGTGCCAGCAGCCTTTTTTTTGGGAGTTCCTACGAGCAGTACTTC. It specifies CASSLFFGSSYEQYF.

V and J are TRBV12-3 or TRBV12-4 and TRBJ2-3, with a tentative D call TRBD2 (6 bases). Deletions cut 10 bases from V and 0 bases from J, with 14 bases between. The CDR3 has 14 amino acids. CDR3 bases: TGTGCCATTCGACGGGCGGGAAGCACAGATACGCAGTATTTT. It codes for CAIRRAGSTDTQYF.

This clonotype showed up just a few times. The CDR3 nucleotides read TGTGCCAGCAGCTTAAACAGGGCGCACACCGGGGAGCTGTTTTTT. Its translation: CASSLNRAHTGELFF. The rearrangement links TRBV7-6 to TRBJ2-2, with D possibly being TRBD1 (6 bases). This CDR3 is built from 15 residues. CDR1 SGHVS and CDR2 FNYEAQ come from the germline V gene. V shed 2 bases and J shed 3 bases, with 10 bases lying between them.

V is TRBV5-1 and J is TRBJ1-3; D not resolved. CDR3 length: 16 amino acids. The V end lost 2 bases, the J end lost 0 bases, and 12 bases lay between the germline ends. Germline CDR1 is SGHRS and CDR2 is YFSETQ. The CDR3 loop is CASSLAGRASGNTIYF. CDR3 DNA: TGCGCCAGCAGCTTAGCAGGAAGAGCCTCTGGAAACACCATATATTTT.

In its sample, this clonotype was seen a few times. This chain links TRBV18 with TRBJ2-1; 7 nucleotides agree with TRBD1. The CDR3 loop spans 14 amino acids. Germline values: CDR1 KGHSH, CDR2 LQKENI. The V segment lost 8 bases and the J segment 4 bases; nucleotides outside the gene matches: 8. In DNA, the CDR3 is TGTGCCAGCCTTTCCGGGACAGCGTACAATGAGCAGTTCTTC. Its protein product is CASLSGTAYNEQFF.